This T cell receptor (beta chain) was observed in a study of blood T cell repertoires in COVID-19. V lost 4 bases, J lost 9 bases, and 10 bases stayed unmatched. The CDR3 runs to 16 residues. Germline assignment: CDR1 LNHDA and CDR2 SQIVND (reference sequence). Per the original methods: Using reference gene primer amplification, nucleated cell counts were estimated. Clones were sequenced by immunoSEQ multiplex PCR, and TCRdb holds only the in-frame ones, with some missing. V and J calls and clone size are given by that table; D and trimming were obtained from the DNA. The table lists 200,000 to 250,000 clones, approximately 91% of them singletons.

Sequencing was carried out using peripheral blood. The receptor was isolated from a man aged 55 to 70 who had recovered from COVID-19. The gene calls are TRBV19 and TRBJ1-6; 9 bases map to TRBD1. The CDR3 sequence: CASSSRTGAYGSPLHF. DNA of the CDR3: TGTGCCAGTAGTAGTCGGACAGGGGCATATGGTTCACCCCTCCACTTT.